Listed below are T cell receptor beta chains from one sample, sequenced in a study of a mutant IDH1 vaccine in newly diagnosed glioma. Their cognate antigens are unknown. Measured with immunoSEQ multiplex PCR; TCRdb has only the in-frame clones, and not every one. Of just over 80,000 clones listed, roughly 85% are singletons. Sequencing was performed on PBMCs, taken from a glioma patient whose treatment included an IDH1 peptide vaccine. These receptors all come from a man younger than 40 with glioma. Some clones in this sample may be carry-over from other donors' samples. The CDR3 runs from the conserved cysteine through the conserved F or W. A D gene is named only where the DNA matches it firmly. Not every row has a clone size; where given, it reads once, few, many or a size class.

CASSLAGSSYEQYF TGTGCCAGCAGCTTGGCAGGGAGCTCCTACGAGCAGTACTTC TRBV7-3 NA TRBJ2-7 NA
CASSIDRDSNQPQHF TGTGCCAGTAGTATAGACAGGGATAGCAATCAGCCCCAGCATTTT TRBV19 NA TRBJ1-5 NA
CASSSGGVETQYF TGCGCCAGCAGCTCTGGCGGGGTTGAGACCCAGTACTTC TRBV5-1 NA TRBJ2-5 NA
CASSVDPGLAGTGHEQYF TGTGCCAGCAGCGTAGATCCCGGACTAGCGGGAACGGGTCACGAGCAGTACTTC TRBV9 TRBD2 TRBJ2-7 NA
CASSRDRGFNQPQHF TGTGCCAGCAGCCGGGACAGGGGCTTCAATCAGCCCCAGCATTTT TRBV9 TRBD1 TRBJ1-5 NA
CASKYFGGQDETQYF TGTGCCAGCAAGTACTTCGGGGGACAGGACGAGACCCAGTACTTC TRBV5-4 TRBD1 TRBJ2-5 NA
CASRGGGVRDGYTF TGTGCCAGCAGGGGCGGGGGGGTACGAGATGGCTACACCTTC TRBV6-5 NA TRBJ1-2 NA
CASSLQSYEQYF TGTGCCAGCAGTTTACAATCCTACGAGCAGTACTTC TRBV7-9 NA TRBJ2-7 NA
CASSSDRGGGYTF TGTGCCAGTAGCTCCGACAGGGGCGGTGGCTACACCTTC TRBV2 TRBD1 TRBJ1-2 NA
CGTRAGYEQYF TGCGGTACACGTGCGGGATACGAGCAGTACTTC TRBV20-1 NA TRBJ2-7 once
CASRWFSYEQYF TGTGCCAGCAGGTGGTTCTCCTACGAGCAGTACTTC TRBV6-1 NA TRBJ2-7 NA
CASETGVAGELFF TGTGCCAGTGAAACAGGGGTGGCCGGGGAGCTGTTTTTT TRBV19 TRBD1 TRBJ2-2 once
CASSLSGGRDTQYF TGTGCCAGCAGCTTGTCAGGGGGAAGGGATACGCAGTATTTT TRBV7-6 TRBD1 TRBJ2-3 NA
CASTPRRGGLNTEAFF TGTGCCAGCACCCCGCGACGGGGGGGTTTGAACACTGAAGCTTTCTTT TRBV7-8 NA TRBJ1-1 NA
CASSDKRSYNEQFF TGTGCCAGCAGTGATAAGCGCTCCTACAATGAGCAGTTCTTC TRBV6-1 NA TRBJ2-1 NA
CASSIRASYQPQHF TGTGCCAGCAGTATTCGGGCGAGCTATCAGCCCCAGCATTTT TRBV28 NA TRBJ1-5 NA
CAWSVRTGTDTQYF TGTGCCTGGAGTGTAAGGACTGGCACAGATACGCAGTATTTT TRBV30 NA TRBJ2-3 NA
CASLWGSGNTIYF TGTGCCTCATTGTGGGGCTCTGGAAACACCATATATTTT TRBV2 NA TRBJ1-3 few
CASSELQINTEAFF TGTGCCAGCAGCGAACTACAGATAAACACTGAAGCTTTCTTT TRBV9 NA TRBJ1-1 few
CAWSEDSVEQYF TGTGCCTGGAGTGAGGATAGCGTAGAGCAGTACTTC TRBV30 NA TRBJ2-7 NA
CASSFWGQSSYNSPLHF TGTGCCAGCAGTTTCTGGGGACAAAGCTCCTATAATTCACCCCTCCACTTT TRBV28 NA TRBJ1-6 NA
CASSLTGGRDGYTF TGTGCCAGCAGCCTGACAGGGGGTAGGGATGGCTACACCTTC TRBV5-6 TRBD1 TRBJ1-2 NA
CAWSDRDRGRSTEAFF TGTGCCTGGAGCGACAGGGACAGGGGGAGGAGCACTGAAGCTTTCTTT TRBV30 TRBD1 TRBJ1-1 NA
CASSYQTSGGIEQYF TGCGCCAGCAGCTATCAAACTAGCGGGGGGATCGAGCAGTACTTC TRBV5-1 TRBD2 TRBJ2-7 NA
CASSLDIQREWGADTQYF TGTGCCAGCAGCTTAGATATCCAGCGGGAGTGGGGGGCAGATACGCAGTATTTT TRBV11-2 TRBD2 TRBJ2-3 NA
CASSPGTQGARTGNTIYF TGTGCCAGCTCACCAGGGACTCAGGGGGCGAGAACTGGAAACACCATATATTTT TRBV18 TRBD1 TRBJ1-3 NA
CASSAYDSYPSYEQYF TGCGCCAGCAGCGCCTACGACTCCTACCCCTCCTACGAGCAGTACTTC TRBV5-1 NA TRBJ2-7 NA
CASMGRDRGQDTQYF TGTGCCAGCATGGGACGAGACAGGGGGCAAGATACGCAGTATTTT TRBV2 TRBD1 TRBJ2-3 NA
CASSGNGTRDYGYTF TGTGCCAGCAGTGGTAACGGAACAAGGGACTATGGCTACACCTTC TRBV2 NA TRBJ1-2 NA
CASSPGKISTDTQYF TGTGCCAGCAGCCCGGGGAAAATAAGCACAGATACGCAGTATTTT TRBV5-8 NA TRBJ2-3 NA
CASSRRPFYEQYF TGTGCCAGCAGTCGGCGGCCTTTCTACGAGCAGTACTTC TRBV11-1 NA TRBJ2-7 NA
CASSLDLGAGGDTEAFF TGTGCCAGCAGCTTGGATCTGGGGGCGGGAGGTGACACTGAAGCTTTCTTT TRBV5-4 NA TRBJ1-1 few
CASSLGRGGAFF TGTGCCAGCAGCTTGGGACGGGGAGGAGCTTTCTTT TRBV5-6 NA TRBJ1-1 NA
CASSYPPEGSNEKLFF TGTGCCAGCAGTTACCCCCCGGAAGGGTCTAATGAAAAACTGTTTTTT TRBV6-6 NA TRBJ1-4 NA
CASSLEGLETQYF TGTGCCAGCAGCTTAGAAGGTTTGGAGACCCAGTACTTC TRBV7-2 NA TRBJ2-5 NA